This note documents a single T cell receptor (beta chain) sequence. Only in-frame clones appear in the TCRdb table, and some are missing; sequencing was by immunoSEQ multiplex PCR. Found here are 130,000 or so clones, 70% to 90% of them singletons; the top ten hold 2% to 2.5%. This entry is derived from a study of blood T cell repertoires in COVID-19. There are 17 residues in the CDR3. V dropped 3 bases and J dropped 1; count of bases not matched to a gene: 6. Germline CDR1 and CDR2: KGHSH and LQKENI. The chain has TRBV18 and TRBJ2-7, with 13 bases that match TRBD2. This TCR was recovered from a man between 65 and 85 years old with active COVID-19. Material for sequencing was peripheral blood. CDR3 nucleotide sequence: TGTGCCAGCTCACCCCTCGGGACTAGCGGGAAGTCCTACGAGCAGTACTTC. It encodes CASSPLGTSGKSYEQYF.